This T cell receptor (beta chain) stems from a study of blood T cell repertoires in COVID-19. Germline CDR1 and CDR2: SGDLS and YYNGEE. Trimming cost V 2 bases and J 6 bases, with 11 bases left between them. This CDR3 comprises 14 residues. In the study's own analysis: Reference gene primer amplification yielded estimated nucleated cell counts. Sequencing was performed with immunoSEQ multiplex PCR; in TCRdb, only in-frame clones are kept and a portion is missing. Clone size and the V and J calls come from that table; the DNA yielded D and trimming. The data hold roughly 200,000 clones, with 84% observed a single time. Seattle patients were enrolled during active infection and followed longitudinally.

The V and J genes are TRBV9 and TRBJ1-4; perhaps TRBD1 as D (6 bases). Sequenced: peripheral blood. This TCR was sampled from a woman of 80 years or more with COVID-19, enrolled during active disease. The CDR3, as DNA: TGTGCCAGCAGCGTCAGGGGCATTGATGAAAAACTGTTTTTT. Its translation is CASSVRGIDEKLFF.